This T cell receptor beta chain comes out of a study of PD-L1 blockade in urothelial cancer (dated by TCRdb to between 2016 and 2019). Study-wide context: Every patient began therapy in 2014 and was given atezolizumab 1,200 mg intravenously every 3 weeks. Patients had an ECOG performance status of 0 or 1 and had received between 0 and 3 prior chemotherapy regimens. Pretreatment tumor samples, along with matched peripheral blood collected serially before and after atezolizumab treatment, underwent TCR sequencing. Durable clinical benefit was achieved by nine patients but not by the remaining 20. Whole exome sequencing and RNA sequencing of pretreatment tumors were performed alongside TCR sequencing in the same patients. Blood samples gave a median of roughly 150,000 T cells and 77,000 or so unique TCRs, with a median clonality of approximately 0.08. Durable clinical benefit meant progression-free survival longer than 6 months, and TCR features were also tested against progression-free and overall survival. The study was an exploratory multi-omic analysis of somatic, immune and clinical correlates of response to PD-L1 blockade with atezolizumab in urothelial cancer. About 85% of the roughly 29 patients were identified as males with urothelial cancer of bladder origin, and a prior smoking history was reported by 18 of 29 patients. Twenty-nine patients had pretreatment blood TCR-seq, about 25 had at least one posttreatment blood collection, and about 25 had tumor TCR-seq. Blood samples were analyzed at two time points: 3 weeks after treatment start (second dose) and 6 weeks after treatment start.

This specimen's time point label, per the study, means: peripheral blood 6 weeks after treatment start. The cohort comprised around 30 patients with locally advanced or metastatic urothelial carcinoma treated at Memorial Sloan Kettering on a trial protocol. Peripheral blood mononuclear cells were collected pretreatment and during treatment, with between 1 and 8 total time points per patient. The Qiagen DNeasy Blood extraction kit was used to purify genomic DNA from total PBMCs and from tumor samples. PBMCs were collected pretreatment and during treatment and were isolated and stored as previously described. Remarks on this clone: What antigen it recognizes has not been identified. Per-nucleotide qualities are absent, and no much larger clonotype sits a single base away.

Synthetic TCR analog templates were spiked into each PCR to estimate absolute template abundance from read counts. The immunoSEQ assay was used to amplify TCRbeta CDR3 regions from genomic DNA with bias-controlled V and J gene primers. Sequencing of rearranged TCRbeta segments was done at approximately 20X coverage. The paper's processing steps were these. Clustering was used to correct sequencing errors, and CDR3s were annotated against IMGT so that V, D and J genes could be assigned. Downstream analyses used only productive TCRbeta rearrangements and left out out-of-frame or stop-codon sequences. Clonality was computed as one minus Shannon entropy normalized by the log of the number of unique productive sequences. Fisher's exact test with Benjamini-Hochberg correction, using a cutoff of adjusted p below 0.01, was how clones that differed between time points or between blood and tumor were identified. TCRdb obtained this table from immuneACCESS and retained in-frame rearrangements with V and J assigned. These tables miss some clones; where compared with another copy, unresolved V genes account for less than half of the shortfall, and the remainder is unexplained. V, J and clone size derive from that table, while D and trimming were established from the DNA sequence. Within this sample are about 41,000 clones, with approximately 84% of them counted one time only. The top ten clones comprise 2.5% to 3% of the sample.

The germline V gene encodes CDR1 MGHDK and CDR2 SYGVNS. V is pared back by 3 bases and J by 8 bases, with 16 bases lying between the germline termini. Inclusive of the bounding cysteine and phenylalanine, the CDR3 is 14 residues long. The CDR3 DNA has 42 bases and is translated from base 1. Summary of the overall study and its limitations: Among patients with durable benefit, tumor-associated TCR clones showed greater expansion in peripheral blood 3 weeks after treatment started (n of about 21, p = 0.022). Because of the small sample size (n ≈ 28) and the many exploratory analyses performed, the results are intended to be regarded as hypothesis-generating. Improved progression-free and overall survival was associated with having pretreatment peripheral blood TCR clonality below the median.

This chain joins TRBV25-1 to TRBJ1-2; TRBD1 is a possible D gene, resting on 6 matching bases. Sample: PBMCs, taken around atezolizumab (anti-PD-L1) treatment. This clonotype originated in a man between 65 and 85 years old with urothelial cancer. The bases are TGTGCCAGCAGTGAGGCTGGCAGGGGCGGGGGCTACACCTTC. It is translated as CASSEAGRGGGYTF.